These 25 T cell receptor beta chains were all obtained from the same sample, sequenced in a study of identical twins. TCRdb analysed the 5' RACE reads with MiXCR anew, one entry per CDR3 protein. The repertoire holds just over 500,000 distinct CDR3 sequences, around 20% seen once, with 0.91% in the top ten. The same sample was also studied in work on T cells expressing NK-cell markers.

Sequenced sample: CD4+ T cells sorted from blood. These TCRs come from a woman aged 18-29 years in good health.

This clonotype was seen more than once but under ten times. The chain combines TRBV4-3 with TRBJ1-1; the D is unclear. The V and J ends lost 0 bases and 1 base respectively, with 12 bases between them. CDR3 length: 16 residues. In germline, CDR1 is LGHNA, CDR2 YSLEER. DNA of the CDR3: TGCGCCAGCAGCCAAGATGGGATCCCTCGGAACACTGAAGCTTTCTTT. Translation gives CASSQDGIPRNTEAFF.

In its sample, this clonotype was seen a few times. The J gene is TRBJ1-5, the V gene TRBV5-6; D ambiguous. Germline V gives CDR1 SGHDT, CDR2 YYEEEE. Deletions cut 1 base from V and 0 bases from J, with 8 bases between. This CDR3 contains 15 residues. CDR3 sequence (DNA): TGTGCCAGCAGCTTGCTTCAGGCTAGCAATCAGCCCCAGCATTTT. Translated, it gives CASSLLQASNQPQHF.

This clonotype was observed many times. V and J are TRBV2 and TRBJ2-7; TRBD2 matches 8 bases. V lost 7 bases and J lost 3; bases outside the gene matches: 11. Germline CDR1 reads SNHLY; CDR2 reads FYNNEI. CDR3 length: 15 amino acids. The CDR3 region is CASKDPSGPLYEQYF. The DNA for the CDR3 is TGTGCCAGCAAAGATCCTAGCGGGCCACTCTACGAGCAGTACTTC.

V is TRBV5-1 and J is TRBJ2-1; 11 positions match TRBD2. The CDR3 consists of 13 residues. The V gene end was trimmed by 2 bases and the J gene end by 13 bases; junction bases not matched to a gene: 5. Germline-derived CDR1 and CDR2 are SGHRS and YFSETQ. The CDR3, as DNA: TGCGCCAGCAGCTTCAGGCTAGCGGGAGGCCAGTTCTTC. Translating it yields CASSFRLAGGQFF.

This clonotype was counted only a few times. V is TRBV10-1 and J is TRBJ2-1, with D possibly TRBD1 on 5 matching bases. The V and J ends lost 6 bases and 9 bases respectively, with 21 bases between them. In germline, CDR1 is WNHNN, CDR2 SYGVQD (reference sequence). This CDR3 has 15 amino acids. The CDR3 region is CASSRSGSGSREQFF. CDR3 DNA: TGCGCCAGCAGCCGGAGTGGGTCAGGGTCGCGTGAGCAGTTCTTC.

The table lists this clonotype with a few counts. As DNA, the CDR3 is TGTGCCAGCAGCTTGGGTCCCGATCAGCCCCAGCATTTT. This gives the protein CASSLGPDQPQHF. The J gene is TRBJ1-5, the V gene TRBV5-6, with D uncertain. CDR3 length equals 13 residues. Trimming cost V 0 bases and J 5 bases, with 6 bases left between them. Germline V lookup: CDR1 SGHDT, CDR2 YYEEEE. Combining the CDR3 with reference TRBV5-6 and TRBJ1-5 gives the whole variable domain DAGVTQSPTHLIKTRGQQVTLRCSPKSGHDTVSWYQQALGQGPQFIFQYYEEEERQRGNFPDRFSGHQFPNYSSELNVNALLLGDSALYLCASSLGPDQPQHFGDGTRLSIL.

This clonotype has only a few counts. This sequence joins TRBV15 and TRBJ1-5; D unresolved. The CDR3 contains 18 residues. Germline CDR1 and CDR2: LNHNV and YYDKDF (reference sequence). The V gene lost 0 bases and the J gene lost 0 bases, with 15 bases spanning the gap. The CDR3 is CATSRDYTEPDSNQPQHF. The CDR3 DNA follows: TGTGCCACCAGCAGAGATTATACGGAACCCGATAGCAATCAGCCCCAGCATTTT.

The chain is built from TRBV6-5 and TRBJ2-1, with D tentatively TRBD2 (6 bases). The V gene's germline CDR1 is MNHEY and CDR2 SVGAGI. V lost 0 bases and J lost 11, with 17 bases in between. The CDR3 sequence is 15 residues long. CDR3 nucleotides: TGTGCCAGCAGTTACTCGGGACTTGGGGATTGGCAGCAGTTCTTC. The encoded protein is CASSYSGLGDWQQFF.

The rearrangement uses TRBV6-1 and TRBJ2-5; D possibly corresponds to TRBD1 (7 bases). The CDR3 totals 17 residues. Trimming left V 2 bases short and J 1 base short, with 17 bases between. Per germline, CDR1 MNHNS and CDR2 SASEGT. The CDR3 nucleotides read TGTGCCAGCAGTGAAAGGGGGGACAGACCCTCCCAAGAGACCCAGTACTTC. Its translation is CASSERGDRPSQETQYF.

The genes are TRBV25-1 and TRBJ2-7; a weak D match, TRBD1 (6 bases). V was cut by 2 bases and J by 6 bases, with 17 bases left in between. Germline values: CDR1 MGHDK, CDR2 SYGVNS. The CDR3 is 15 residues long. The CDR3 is CASSEATGGVGEQYF. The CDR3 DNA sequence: TGTGCCAGCAGTGAAGCGACAGGAGGAGTCGGCGAGCAGTACTTC.

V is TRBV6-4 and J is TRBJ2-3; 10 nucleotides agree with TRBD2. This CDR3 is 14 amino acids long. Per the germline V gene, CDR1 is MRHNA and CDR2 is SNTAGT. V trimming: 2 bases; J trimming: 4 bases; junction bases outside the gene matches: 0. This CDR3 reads CASSDSGGADTQYF. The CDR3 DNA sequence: TGTGCCAGCAGTGACAGCGGGGGGGCAGATACGCAGTATTTT.

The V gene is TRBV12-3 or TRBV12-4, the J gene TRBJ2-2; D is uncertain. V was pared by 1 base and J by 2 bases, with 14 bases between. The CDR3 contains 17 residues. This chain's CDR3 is CASSLVPTYSNTGELFF. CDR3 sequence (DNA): TGTGCCAGCAGTTTAGTCCCTACATACAGTAACACCGGGGAGCTGTTTTTT.

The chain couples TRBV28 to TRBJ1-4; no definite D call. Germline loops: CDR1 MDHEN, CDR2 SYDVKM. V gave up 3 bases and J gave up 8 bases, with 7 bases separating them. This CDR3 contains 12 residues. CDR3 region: CASSFRAEKLFF. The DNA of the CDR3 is TGTGCCAGCAGTTTTCGGGCCGAAAAACTGTTTTTT.

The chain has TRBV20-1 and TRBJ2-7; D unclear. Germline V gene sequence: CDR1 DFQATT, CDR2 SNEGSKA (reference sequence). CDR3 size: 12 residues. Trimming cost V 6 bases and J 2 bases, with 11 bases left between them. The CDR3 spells CSAPRQAYEQYF. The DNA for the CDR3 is TGCAGTGCCCCTCGACAAGCCTACGAGCAGTACTTC.

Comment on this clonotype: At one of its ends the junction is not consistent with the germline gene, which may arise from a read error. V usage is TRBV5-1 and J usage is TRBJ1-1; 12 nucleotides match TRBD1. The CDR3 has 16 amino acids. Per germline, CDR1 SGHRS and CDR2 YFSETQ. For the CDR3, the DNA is TGCGCCAGCAGCGGAGGGACAGGGGGCGAAGGCACTGAAGCTTCCTTT. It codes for CASSGGTGGEGTEASF.

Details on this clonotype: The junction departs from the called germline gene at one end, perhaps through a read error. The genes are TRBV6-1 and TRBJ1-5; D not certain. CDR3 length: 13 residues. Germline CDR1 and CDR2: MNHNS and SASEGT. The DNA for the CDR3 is TGTGCCGGCAGTGGCAGGCTCTGGCAGCCCCAGCATTTT. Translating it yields CAGSGRLWQPQHF.

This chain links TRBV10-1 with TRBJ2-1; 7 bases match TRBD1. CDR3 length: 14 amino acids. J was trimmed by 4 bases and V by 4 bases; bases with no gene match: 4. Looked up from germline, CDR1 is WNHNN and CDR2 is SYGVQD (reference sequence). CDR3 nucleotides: TGCGCCAGCAGTGGACAGGGAGATTACAATGAGCAGTTCTTC. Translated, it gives CASSGQGDYNEQFF.

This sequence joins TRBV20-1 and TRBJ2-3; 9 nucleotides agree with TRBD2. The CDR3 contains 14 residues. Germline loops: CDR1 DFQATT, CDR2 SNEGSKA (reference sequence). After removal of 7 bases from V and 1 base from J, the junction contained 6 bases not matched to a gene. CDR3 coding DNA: TGCAGTGTTAAGACTAGCGGCCGCACAGATACGCAGTATTTT. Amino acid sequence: CSVKTSGRTDTQYF.

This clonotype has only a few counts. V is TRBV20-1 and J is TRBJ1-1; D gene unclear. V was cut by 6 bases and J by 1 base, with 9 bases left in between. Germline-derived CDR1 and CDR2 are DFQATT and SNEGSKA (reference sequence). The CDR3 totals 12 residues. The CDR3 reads CSATQPNTEAFF. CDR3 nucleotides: TGCAGTGCGACACAACCGAACACTGAAGCTTTCTTT.

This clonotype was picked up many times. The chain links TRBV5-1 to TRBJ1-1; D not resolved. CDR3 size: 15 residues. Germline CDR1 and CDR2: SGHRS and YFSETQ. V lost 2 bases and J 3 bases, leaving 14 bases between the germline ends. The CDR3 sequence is CASSLRTGLYTEAFF. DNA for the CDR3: TGCGCCAGCAGCTTACGGACGGGCTTATACACTGAAGCTTTCTTT.

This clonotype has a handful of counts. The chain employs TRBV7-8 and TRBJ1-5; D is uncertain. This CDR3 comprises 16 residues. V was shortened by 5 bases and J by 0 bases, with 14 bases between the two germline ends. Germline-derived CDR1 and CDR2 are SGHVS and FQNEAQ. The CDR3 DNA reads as TGTGCCAGCAGCCGTTCCAGGTTATATAGCAATCAGCCCCAGCATTTT. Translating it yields CASSRSRLYSNQPQHF. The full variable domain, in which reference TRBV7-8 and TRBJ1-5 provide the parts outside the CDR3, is GAGVSQSPRYKVAKRGQDVALRCDPISGHVSLFWYQQALGQGPEFLTYFQNEAQLDKSGLPSDRFFAERPEGSVSTLKIQRTQQEDSAVYLCASSRSRLYSNQPQHFGDGTRLSIL.

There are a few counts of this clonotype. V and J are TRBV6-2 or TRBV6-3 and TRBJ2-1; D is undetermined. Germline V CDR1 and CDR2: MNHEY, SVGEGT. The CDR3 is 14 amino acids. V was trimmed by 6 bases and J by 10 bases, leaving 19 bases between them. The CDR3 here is CASSLRLPRTEQFF. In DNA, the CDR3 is TGTGCCAGCAGCCTGAGGTTGCCTAGAACCGAGCAGTTCTTC.

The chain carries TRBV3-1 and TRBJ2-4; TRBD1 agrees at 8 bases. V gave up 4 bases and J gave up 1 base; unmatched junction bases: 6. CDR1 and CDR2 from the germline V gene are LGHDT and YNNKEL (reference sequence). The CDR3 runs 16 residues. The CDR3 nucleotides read TGTGCCAGCAGCCCAGGGGGCTTCGGGGCCAAAAACATTCAGTACTTC. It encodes CASSPGGFGAKNIQYF.

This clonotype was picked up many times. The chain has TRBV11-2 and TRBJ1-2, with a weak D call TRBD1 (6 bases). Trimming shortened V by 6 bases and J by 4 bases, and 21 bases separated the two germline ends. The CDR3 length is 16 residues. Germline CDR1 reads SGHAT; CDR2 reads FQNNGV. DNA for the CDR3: TGTGCCAGCAGACCACAGTACAGGGAAATTGGCTATGGCTACACCTTC. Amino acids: CASRPQYREIGYGYTF.

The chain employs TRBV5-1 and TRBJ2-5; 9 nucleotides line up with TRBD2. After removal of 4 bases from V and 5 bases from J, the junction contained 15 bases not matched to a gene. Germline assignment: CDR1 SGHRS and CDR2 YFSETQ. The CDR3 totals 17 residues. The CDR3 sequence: CASSPYQIAGEGETQYF. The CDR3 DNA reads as TGCGCCAGCAGCCCTTACCAAATAGCGGGAGAAGGGGAGACCCAGTACTTC.